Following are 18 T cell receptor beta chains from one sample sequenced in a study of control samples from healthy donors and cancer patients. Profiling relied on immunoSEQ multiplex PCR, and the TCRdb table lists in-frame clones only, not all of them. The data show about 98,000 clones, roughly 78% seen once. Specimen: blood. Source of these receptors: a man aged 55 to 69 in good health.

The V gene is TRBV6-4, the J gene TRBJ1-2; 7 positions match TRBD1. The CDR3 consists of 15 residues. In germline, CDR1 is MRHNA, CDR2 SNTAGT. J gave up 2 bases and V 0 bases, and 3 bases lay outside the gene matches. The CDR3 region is CASSDSEGANYGYTF. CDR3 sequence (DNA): TGTGCCAGCAGTGACTCGGAGGGGGCGAACTATGGCTACACCTTC.

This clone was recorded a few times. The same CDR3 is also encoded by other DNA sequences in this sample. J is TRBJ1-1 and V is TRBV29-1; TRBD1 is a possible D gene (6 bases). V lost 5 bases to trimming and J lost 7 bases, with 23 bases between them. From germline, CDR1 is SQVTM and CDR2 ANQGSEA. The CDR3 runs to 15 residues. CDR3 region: CSVQVGGAIRGEAFF. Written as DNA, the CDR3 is TGCAGCGTTCAAGTGGGGGGCGCAATTCGGGGTGAAGCTTTCTTT.

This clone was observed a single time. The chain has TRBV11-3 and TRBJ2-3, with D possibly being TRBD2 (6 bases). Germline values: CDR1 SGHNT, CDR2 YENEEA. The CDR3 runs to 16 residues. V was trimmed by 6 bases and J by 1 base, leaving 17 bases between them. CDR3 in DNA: TGTGCCAGCAGTCTAGCGCCCGGTATGGGCACAGATACGCAGTATTTT. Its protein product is CASSLAPGMGTDTQYF.

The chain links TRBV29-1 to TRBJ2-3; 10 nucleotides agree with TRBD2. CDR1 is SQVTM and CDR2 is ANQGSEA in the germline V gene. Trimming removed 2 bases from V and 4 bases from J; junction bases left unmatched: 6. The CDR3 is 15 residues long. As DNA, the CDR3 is TGCAGCGTTGAATCGTTCGGACTAGCGGCAGATACGCAGTATTTT. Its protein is CSVESFGLAADTQYF.

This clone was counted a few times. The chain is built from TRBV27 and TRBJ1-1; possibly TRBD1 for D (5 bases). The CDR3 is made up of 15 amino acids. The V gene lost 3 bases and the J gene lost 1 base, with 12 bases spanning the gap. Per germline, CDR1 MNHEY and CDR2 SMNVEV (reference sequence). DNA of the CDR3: TGTGCCAGCAGTTTCTCAGGGTCCCAGAACACTGAAGCTTTCTTT. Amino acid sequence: CASSFSGSQNTEAFF.

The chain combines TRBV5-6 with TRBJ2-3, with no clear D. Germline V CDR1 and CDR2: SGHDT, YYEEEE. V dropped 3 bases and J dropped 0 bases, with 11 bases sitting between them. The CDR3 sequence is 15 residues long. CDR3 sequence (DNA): TGTGCCAGCAGCTCCTACCTAAGAAGCACAGATACGCAGTATTTT. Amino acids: CASSSYLRSTDTQYF.

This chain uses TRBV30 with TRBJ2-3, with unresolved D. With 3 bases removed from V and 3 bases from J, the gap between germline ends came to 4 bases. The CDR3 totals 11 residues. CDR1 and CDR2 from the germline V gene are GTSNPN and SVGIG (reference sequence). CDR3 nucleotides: TGTGCCTGGAGCTGGACAGATACGCAGTATTTT. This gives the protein CAWSWTDTQYF.

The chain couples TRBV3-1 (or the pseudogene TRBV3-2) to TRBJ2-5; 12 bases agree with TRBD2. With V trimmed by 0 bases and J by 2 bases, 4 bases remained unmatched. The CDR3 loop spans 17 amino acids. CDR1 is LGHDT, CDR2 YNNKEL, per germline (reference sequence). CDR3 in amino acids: CASSQDRLAGGQETQYF. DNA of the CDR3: TGTGCCAGCAGCCAAGATCGTCTAGCGGGGGGGCAAGAGACCCAGTACTTC.

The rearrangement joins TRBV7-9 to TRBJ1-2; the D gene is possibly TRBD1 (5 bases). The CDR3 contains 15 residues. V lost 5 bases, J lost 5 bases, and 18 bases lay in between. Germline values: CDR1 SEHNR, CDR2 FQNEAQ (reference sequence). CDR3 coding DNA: TGTGCCAGCAGCCTAGGGGAGGCGGACCGGTATGGCTACACCTTC. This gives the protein CASSLGEADRYGYTF.

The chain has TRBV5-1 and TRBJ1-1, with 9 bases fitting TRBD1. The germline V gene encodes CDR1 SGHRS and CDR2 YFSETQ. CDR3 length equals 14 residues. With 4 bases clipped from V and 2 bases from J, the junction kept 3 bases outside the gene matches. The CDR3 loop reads CASSPGQGNTEAFF. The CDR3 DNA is TGCGCCAGCAGCCCGGGACAGGGAAACACTGAAGCTTTCTTT.

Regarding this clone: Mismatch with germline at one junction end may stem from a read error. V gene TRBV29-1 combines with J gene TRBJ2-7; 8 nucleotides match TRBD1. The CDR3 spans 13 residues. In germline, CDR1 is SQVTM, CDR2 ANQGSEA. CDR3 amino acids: CSARQGTSHEQYF. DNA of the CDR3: TGCAGCGCCCGACAGGGGACCTCCCACGAGCAGTACTTC.

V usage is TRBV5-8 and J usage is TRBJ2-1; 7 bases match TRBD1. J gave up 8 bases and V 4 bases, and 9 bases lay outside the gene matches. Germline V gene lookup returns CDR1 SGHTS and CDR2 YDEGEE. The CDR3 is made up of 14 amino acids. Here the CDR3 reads CASSPTGQQDEQFF. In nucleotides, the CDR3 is TGTGCCAGCAGCCCGACGGGACAGCAGGATGAGCAGTTCTTC.

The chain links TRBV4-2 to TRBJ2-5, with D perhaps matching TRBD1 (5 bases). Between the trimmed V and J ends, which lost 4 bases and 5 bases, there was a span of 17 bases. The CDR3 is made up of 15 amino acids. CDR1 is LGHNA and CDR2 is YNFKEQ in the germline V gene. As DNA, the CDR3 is TGTGCCAGCAGCCCAAGGAAGGGGCTCTTTGAGACCCAGTACTTC. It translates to CASSPRKGLFETQYF.

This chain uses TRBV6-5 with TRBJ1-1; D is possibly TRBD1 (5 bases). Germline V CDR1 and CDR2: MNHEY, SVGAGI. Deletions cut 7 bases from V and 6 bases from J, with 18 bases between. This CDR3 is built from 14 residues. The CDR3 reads CASTSLLTVPEAFF. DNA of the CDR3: TGTGCCAGCACCTCCCTCCTGACAGTCCCTGAAGCTTTCTTT.

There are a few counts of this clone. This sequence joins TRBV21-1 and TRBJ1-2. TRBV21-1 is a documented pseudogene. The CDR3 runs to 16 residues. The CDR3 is CASSKEWGNLGYGYTF. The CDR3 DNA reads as TGTGCCAGCAGCAAAGAATGGGGTAACCTAGGGTATGGCTACACCTTC.

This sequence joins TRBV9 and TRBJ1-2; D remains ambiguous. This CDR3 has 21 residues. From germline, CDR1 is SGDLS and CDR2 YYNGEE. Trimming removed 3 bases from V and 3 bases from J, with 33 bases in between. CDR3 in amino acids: CASSATERPGPLRAKDYGYTF. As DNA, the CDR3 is TGTGCCAGCAGCGCCACCGAAAGACCGGGCCCACTACGGGCTAAAGACTATGGCTACACCTTC. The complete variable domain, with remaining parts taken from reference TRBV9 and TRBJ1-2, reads DSGVTQTPKHLITATGQRVTLRCSPRSGDLSVYWYQQSLDQGLQFLIQYYNGEERAKGNILERFSAQQFPDLHSELNLSSLELGDSALYFCASSATERPGPLRAKDYGYTFGSGTRLTVV.

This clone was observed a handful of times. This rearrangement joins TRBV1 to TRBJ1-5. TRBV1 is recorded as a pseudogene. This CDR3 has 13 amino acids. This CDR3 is CTSSQSREQPQHF. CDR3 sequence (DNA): TGCACCAGCAGCCAGTCGAGGGAGCAGCCCCAGCATTTT.

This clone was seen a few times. The DNA for the CDR3 is TGTGCCAGCAGCCCTCCGGGAAAGCCAAGGGGCTACACCTTC. Protein product: CASSPPGKPRGYTF. This rearrangement joins TRBV11-2 to TRBJ1-2, with D unresolved. The CDR3 covers 14 residues. Trimming took 5 bases from V and 8 from J, leaving 18 bases between them. The germline V gene has CDR1 SGHAT and CDR2 FQNNGV. Based on the CDR3 plus reference TRBV11-2 and TRBJ1-2, the full variable domain is EAGVAQSPRYKIIEKRQSVAFWCNPISGHATLYWYQQILGQGPKLLIQFQNNGVVDDSQLPKDRFSAERLKGVDSTLKIQPAKLEDSAVYLCASSPPGKPRGYTFGSGTRLTVV.